This entry lists 26 T cell receptor beta chains sequenced from one sample in a study of cytomegalovirus exposure and HLA in healthy donors. Vbeta (60) and Jbeta (13) primers were used in the PCR. Profiling relied on immunoSEQ multiplex PCR, and the TCRdb table lists in-frame clones only, not all of them. The repertoire holds over 150,000 clones, with over 80% as singletons. The sample taken for sequencing was PBMCs. The origin of the receptors is a human donor in good health.

Concerning this clone: The junction shows a germline mismatch at one end, possibly a read error. This chain connects TRBV4-2 to TRBJ2-3; 13 bases are shared with TRBD2. This CDR3 contains 15 residues. Germline V gives CDR1 LGHNA, CDR2 YNFKEQ. CDR3 amino acids: CASTQLAGGPDTQYF. As DNA, the CDR3 is TGTGCCAGCACCCAACTAGCGGGGGGGCCAGATACGCAGTATTTT.

This clone was seen only a few times. The chain couples TRBV25-1 to TRBJ1-1; the match to TRBD1 covers 8 bases. There are 11 residues in the CDR3. In germline, CDR1 is MGHDK, CDR2 SYGVNS. J was trimmed by 8 bases and V by 5 bases; bases with no gene match: 1. CDR3 bases: TGTGCCAGCAGTCGGACAGGGGAAGCTTTCTTT. Protein: CASSRTGEAFF.

This chain links TRBV2 with TRBJ2-7; 7 nucleotides line up with TRBD2. CDR3 length equals 14 residues. Germline V gene data show CDR1 as SNHLY and CDR2 as FYNNEI. Trimming at V came to 7 bases and at J to 0 bases, leaving 6 bases not matched to a gene. The CDR3 DNA reads as TGTGCCAGCAAGCGGGGCTCGAGCTCCTACGAGCAGTACTTC. Translation: CASKRGSSSYEQYF.

The chain carries TRBV4-3 and TRBJ1-1, with D perhaps TRBD1 (6 bases). Germline values: CDR1 LGHNA, CDR2 YSLEER. The V end lost 0 bases, the J end lost 7 bases, and 12 bases lay between the germline ends. The CDR3 spans 14 residues. The CDR3 bases are TGCGCCAGCAGCCAAGAAGGTTTGGACAGTGAAGCTTTCTTT. Translation gives CASSQEGLDSEAFF.

This clone has a handful of counts. V gene TRBV2 combines with J gene TRBJ1-1; 7 nucleotides match TRBD1. V shed 6 bases and J 7 bases; nucleotides not matched to a gene: 11. Germline lookup yields CDR1 SNHLY and CDR2 FYNNEI. The CDR3 spans 14 residues. The CDR3 sequence: CASRGFRGANEAFF. The CDR3 nucleotides are TGTGCCAGCAGAGGATTCAGGGGGGCGAATGAAGCTTTCTTT.

The chain couples TRBV14 to TRBJ2-5; D perhaps matches TRBD2 (6 bases). This CDR3 contains 13 residues. With 5 bases removed from V and 6 bases from J, the gap between germline ends came to 13 bases. From germline, CDR1 is SGHDN and CDR2 FVKESK. CDR3 nucleotide sequence: TGTGCCAGCAGCAAGGAGGCGGGGAAGACCCAGTACTTC. Translating it yields CASSKEAGKTQYF.

This sequence joins TRBV7-8 and TRBJ1-5; the match to TRBD1 covers 10 bases. Germline loops: CDR1 SGHVS, CDR2 FQNEAQ. The CDR3 is made up of 15 amino acids. Trimming took 4 bases from V and 6 from J; bases not matched to a gene: 6. CDR3 sequence reads: CASSSLGQGSQPQHF. CDR3 nucleotide sequence: TGTGCCAGCAGCTCTTTGGGACAGGGGAGTCAGCCCCAGCATTTT.

This chain joins TRBV29-1 and TRBJ2-3; tentative D call: TRBD1 (6 bases). The CDR3 runs to 14 residues. CDR1 is SQVTM, CDR2 ANQGSEA, per germline. V was pared by 5 bases and J by 2 bases, with 14 bases between. The CDR3 DNA follows: TGCAGCGTTCCCGGGACACTCTTCACAGATACGCAGTATTTT. Its translation is CSVPGTLFTDTQYF.

This clone was picked up a small number of times. The chain links TRBV5-6 to TRBJ1-1; D gene unclear. V was pared by 2 bases and J by 2 bases, with 7 bases between. The CDR3 has 13 residues. Germline V gene lookup returns CDR1 SGHDT and CDR2 YYEEEE. The CDR3 is CASSFPPNTEAFF. The CDR3 DNA sequence: TGTGCCAGCAGCTTCCCTCCCAACACTGAAGCTTTCTTT.

The chain is built from TRBV7-2 and TRBJ2-3; D is possibly TRBD1 (5 bases). Trimming removed 1 base at V and 4 bases at J, with 12 bases between. This CDR3 is built from 15 residues. The germline CDR1 and CDR2 sequences are SGHTA and FQGNSA. Here the CDR3 reads CASSLVGRVADTQYF. CDR3 bases: TGTGCCAGCAGCTTAGTTGGCAGGGTAGCAGATACGCAGTATTTT.

The chain is built from TRBV5-6 and TRBJ1-5; 11 nucleotides match TRBD1. The germline CDR1 and CDR2 sequences are SGHDT and YYEEEE. The V segment lost 3 bases and the J segment 11 bases; nucleotides outside the gene matches: 10. The CDR3 has 15 residues. In DNA form, the CDR3 reads TGTGCCAGCAGCTACGGGACAGGGGGACGATCAGCCCAGCATTTT. Translating gives CASSYGTGGRSAQHF.

This clone has only one observation. This rearrangement joins TRBV2 to TRBJ2-5; 9 nucleotides line up with TRBD2. V shed 3 bases, J shed 2 bases, and the junction held 4 bases outside the gene matches. The CDR3 is 15 amino acids. Germline CDR1 SNHLY, CDR2 FYNNEI. Here the CDR3 DNA reads TGTGCCAGCAGTGATGTCGCGGGGGGGCAAGAGACCCAGTACTTC. Translation gives CASSDVAGGQETQYF.

This clone was found once. V gene TRBV11-2 combines with J gene TRBJ2-1; perhaps TRBD2 as D (5 bases). V dropped 7 bases and J dropped 4 bases, with 14 bases sitting between them. Per the germline V gene, CDR1 is SGHAT and CDR2 is FQNNGV. CDR3 size: 14 residues. CDR3 in amino acids: CASNLAWSYNEQFF. The CDR3, as DNA: TGTGCCAGCAACCTAGCCTGGTCATACAATGAGCAGTTCTTC.

This clone is a singleton in its sample. V is TRBV18 and J is TRBJ2-7; tentatively, D is TRBD1 (6 bases). Germline V gene lookup returns CDR1 KGHSH and CDR2 LQKENI. CDR3 size: 14 residues. V lost 3 bases and J 2 bases, leaving 11 bases between the germline ends. The CDR3 sequence is CASSPSDSPYEQYF. In nucleotides, the CDR3 is TGTGCCAGCTCACCGTCGGACAGTCCCTACGAGCAGTACTTC.

The V and J genes are TRBV2 and TRBJ2-2; 8 bases are shared with TRBD2. J gave up 0 bases and V 3 bases, and 9 bases lay outside the gene matches. CDR1 SNHLY and CDR2 FYNNEI come from the germline V gene. This CDR3 is 18 amino acids long. DNA of the CDR3: TGTGCCAGCAGTGAGAGTTTTAGCGGGGACACGAACACCGGGGAGCTGTTTTTT. Encoded protein: CASSESFSGDTNTGELFF.

The rearrangement links TRBV7-9 to TRBJ2-7; 8 bases map to TRBD1. Germline trimming cut 5 bases from V and 0 bases from J; bases unmatched to any gene: 6. Germline assignment: CDR1 SEHNR and CDR2 FQNEAQ (reference sequence). This CDR3 comprises 15 residues. The CDR3 nucleotides are TGTGCCAGCAGCCCCCGGACAGGGTACTCCTACGAGCAGTACTTC. It encodes CASSPRTGYSYEQYF.

V gene TRBV25-1 combines with J gene TRBJ2-3; D gene unclear. The V and J ends lost 1 base and 3 bases respectively, with 8 bases between them. Germline CDR1 and CDR2: MGHDK and SYGVNS. The CDR3 loop spans 14 amino acids. CDR3 DNA sequence: TGTGCCAGCAGTGAATTTTCCCTTACAGATACGCAGTATTTT. It specifies CASSEFSLTDTQYF.

The genes are TRBV4-2 and TRBJ1-6, with D tentatively TRBD1 (5 bases). The germline V gene encodes CDR1 LGHNA and CDR2 YNFKEQ. The CDR3 sequence is 15 residues long. Between the trimmed V and J ends, which lost 1 base and 7 bases, there was a span of 11 bases. DNA for the CDR3: TGTGCCAGCAGCCAAGGTGACAGTCTAAATTCACCCCTCCACTTT. Its translation is CASSQGDSLNSPLHF.

V is TRBV5-4 and J is TRBJ2-5, with TRBD1 matching over 9 bases. The J call is uncertain, as TRBJ2-7 better fits the DNA end. Germline V gives CDR1 SGHNT, CDR2 YYREEE (reference sequence). The CDR3 runs 15 residues. CDR3 loop: CASSLGGTGKYEQYF. The DNA of the CDR3 is TGTGCCAGCAGCTTGGGGGGGACAGGGAAATACGAGCAGTACTTC.

The CDR3 region has the DNA TGTGCCAGCAGTGACAGCGGGGGAACCTCCTACGAGCAGTACTTC. Its protein product is CASSDSGGTSYEQYF. The chain is built from TRBV25-1 and TRBJ2-7; 8 positions match TRBD2. Germline CDR1 and CDR2: MGHDK and SYGVNS. V dropped 3 bases and J dropped 0; count of bases not matched to a gene: 4. The CDR3 extends over 15 amino acids.

The rearrangement uses TRBV7-9 and TRBJ2-7; D is possibly TRBD1 (6 bases). V lost 1 base and J 6 bases, leaving 13 bases between the germline ends. CDR1 and CDR2 from the germline V gene are SEHNR and FQNEAQ (reference sequence). This CDR3 contains 14 residues. The CDR3 DNA sequence: TGTGCCAGCAGCTTAGGTACAGGGAGTGGCGAGCAGTACTTC. Protein: CASSLGTGSGEQYF.

This rearrangement joins TRBV5-8 to TRBJ1-2; D gene ambiguous. The germline V gene encodes CDR1 SGHTS and CDR2 YDEGEE. The CDR3 consists of 14 residues. V lost 1 base and J lost 8, with 15 bases in between. The CDR3 here is CASSLHQVMLGYTF. The CDR3 DNA reads TGTGCCAGCAGCTTGCATCAGGTTATGTTAGGCTACACCTTC.

The gene calls are TRBV29-1 and TRBJ2-3; perhaps TRBD2 as D (6 bases). There are 15 residues in the CDR3. Germline CDR1 reads SQVTM; CDR2 reads ANQGSEA. V was trimmed by 6 bases and J by 1 base, leaving 17 bases between them. DNA for the CDR3: TGCAGCGTCGGAGGTACGGACTACCGCACAGATACGCAGTATTTT. As protein: CSVGGTDYRTDTQYF.

J is TRBJ2-5 and V is TRBV11-3; 8 nucleotides match TRBD2. Trimming removed 5 bases from V and 5 bases from J; junction bases left unmatched: 7. CDR3 size: 14 residues. Germline assignment: CDR1 SGHNT and CDR2 YENEEA. DNA for the CDR3: TGTGCCAGCAGCCCACCTGGCGGGGGGGAGACCCAGTACTTC. Its translation is CASSPPGGGETQYF.

The gene calls are TRBV9 and TRBJ2-5, with a tentative D call TRBD1 (5 bases). Trimming shortened V by 4 bases and J by 10 bases, and 11 bases separated the two germline ends. Germline values: CDR1 SGDLS, CDR2 YYNGEE. This CDR3 spans 11 amino acids. CDR3 bases: TGTGCCAGCAGCCCAGGGTTGGTCCAGTACTTC. It specifies CASSPGLVQYF.

The J gene is TRBJ2-5, the V gene TRBV7-2; 12 bases are shared with TRBD2. The better agreement between TRBJ2-7 and the DNA end casts doubt on the J call. Germline CDR1 is SGHTA and CDR2 is FQGNSA. The length of the CDR3 is 16 residues. Here the CDR3 DNA reads TGTGCCAGCAGCTTATTGCTAGCGGGGGGGCCCTACGAGCAGTACTTC. Encoded protein: CASSLLLAGGPYEQYF.